These 31 T cell receptor beta chains were all obtained from the same sample, sequenced in a study of blood T cell repertoires in COVID-19 (dated by TCRdb to 2020 to 2022). Preparation of the library involved the immunoSEQ multiplex PCR assay. The immuneACCESS repertoire file appears here via TCRdb, limited to in-frame rearrangements. These files lack a portion of the clones; in checked studies, under half of the deficit traces to unresolved V genes, and the cause of the others is not known. Here the sample has 200,000 to 300,000 clones; 85% to 90% occur a single time. The ten largest clones add up to roughly 3.7% of the sample. The sample taken for sequencing was PBMCs or T cells enriched from blood (not recorded which). These TCRs come from a woman under 40 who had recovered from COVID-19.

This chain uses TRBV6-5 with TRBJ2-2, with 8 bases fitting TRBD2. V dropped 5 bases and J dropped 8; count of bases not matched to a gene: 10. This CDR3 is built from 15 residues. Germline V gives CDR1 MNHEY, CDR2 SVGAGI. CDR3 nucleotides: TGTGCCAGCAGTACCGGGACTAGTGGGGGAGGGGAGCTGTTTTTT. This sequence encodes CASSTGTSGGGELFF.

In nucleotides, the CDR3 is TGTGCCAGCAGCTCCCCACAAGGGGGATTTTACACTGAAGCTTTCTTT. Amino acid sequence: CASSSPQGGFYTEAFF. V and J are TRBV11-2 and TRBJ1-1, with D perhaps TRBD1 (6 bases). Trimming shortened V by 4 bases and J by 3 bases, and 18 bases separated the two germline ends. CDR3 length equals 16 residues. Germline CDR1 and CDR2: SGHAT and FQNNGV.

The J gene is TRBJ1-1, the V gene TRBV2; D gene unclear. Per germline, CDR1 SNHLY and CDR2 FYNNEI. The length of the CDR3 is 13 residues. Trimming removed 3 bases at V and 0 bases at J, with 5 bases between. CDR3 amino acids: CASSDNMNTEAFF. The DNA of the CDR3 is TGTGCCAGCAGTGATAATATGAACACTGAAGCTTTCTTT. The whole variable domain, filled in from reference TRBV2 and TRBJ1-1, reads EPEVTQTPSHQVTQMGQEVILRCVPISNHLYFYWYRQILGQKVEFLVSFYNNEISEKSEIFDDQFSVERPDGSNFTLKIRSTKLEDSAMYFCASSDNMNTEAFFGQGTRLTVV.

The chain employs TRBV9 and TRBJ1-6; 7 positions agree with TRBD1. CDR1 and CDR2 from the germline V gene are SGDLS and YYNGEE. The CDR3 sequence is 17 residues long. V lost 5 bases and J lost 0; bases outside the gene matches: 8. The CDR3 DNA sequence: TGTGCCAGCAGTTCAATGTCAGGGGGCTCCTATAATTCACCCCTCCACTTT. This encodes CASSSMSGGSYNSPLHF.

This chain joins TRBV25-1 and TRBJ2-3, with 9 bases fitting TRBD2. Germline CDR1 reads MGHDK; CDR2 reads SYGVNS. This CDR3 is built from 15 residues. J gave up 7 bases and V 8 bases, and 13 bases lay outside the gene matches. The CDR3 sequence: CASASAGGKENTQYF. The CDR3 DNA reads TGTGCCAGCGCCTCAGCGGGAGGTAAAGAAAATACGCAGTATTTT.

The chain combines TRBV12-3 or TRBV12-4 with TRBJ2-1; maybe TRBD1 (6 bases). Trimming cost V 6 bases and J 0 bases, with 6 bases left between them. The CDR3 is 13 amino acids. CDR3 region: CASRTGSYNEQFF. The DNA for the CDR3 is TGTGCCAGCAGGACAGGCTCCTACAATGAGCAGTTCTTC.

The chain employs TRBV5-1 and TRBJ2-7; the match to TRBD1 covers 10 bases. Trimming removed 2 bases from V and 4 bases from J; junction bases left unmatched: 3. CDR3 size: 14 residues. CDR1 SGHRS and CDR2 YFSETQ come from the germline V gene. The CDR3 here is CASSLGQGVYEQYF. CDR3 bases: TGCGCCAGCAGCTTAGGACAGGGGGTTTACGAGCAGTACTTC.

This chain links TRBV5-6 with TRBJ2-7, with TRBD1 matching 11 bases. The CDR3 totals 15 residues. V was clipped by 4 bases and J by 4 bases; unmatched bases: 7. The germline CDR1 and CDR2 sequences are SGHDT and YYEEEE. The chain's CDR3 is CASSTGTGGRYEQYF. Here the CDR3 DNA reads TGTGCCAGCAGCACCGGGACAGGGGGAAGGTACGAGCAGTACTTC.

The chain joins TRBV27 to TRBJ1-1; D possibly corresponds to TRBD1 (5 bases). CDR3 length: 16 amino acids. Germline lookup yields CDR1 MNHEY and CDR2 SMNVEV (reference sequence). The V gene lost 0 bases and the J gene lost 2 bases, with 13 bases spanning the gap. The CDR3 sequence: CASSLSSRARNTEAFF. The CDR3 nucleotides read TGTGCCAGCAGTTTATCGTCCAGGGCTCGTAACACTGAAGCTTTCTTT.

The CDR3 DNA is TGCGCCAGCAGCTTGGGGGGAAGACAAGGGGCCCAGTCGGCTTTCTTT. This sequence encodes CASSLGGRQGAQSAFF. The J gene is TRBJ1-1, the V gene TRBV5-1; D is perhaps TRBD1 (5 bases). Trimming pared 0 bases from V and 11 bases from J, leaving 23 bases between. CDR1 is SGHRS, CDR2 YFSETQ, per germline. CDR3 length equals 16 residues.

The V and J genes are TRBV4-3 and TRBJ2-6; D might be TRBD2 (6 bases). Germline V lookup: CDR1 LGHNA, CDR2 YSLEER. CDR3 length: 18 residues. V was cut by 4 bases and J by 0 bases, with 16 bases left in between. The chain's CDR3 is CASSLAVSGSSGANVLTF. The CDR3 DNA reads TGCGCCAGCAGCCTAGCGGTTAGCGGCTCCTCTGGGGCCAACGTCCTGACTTTC.

The gene calls are TRBV6-2 or TRBV6-3 and TRBJ1-1, with D possibly being TRBD1 (5 bases). Germline values: CDR1 MNHEY, CDR2 SVGEGT. V was cut by 6 bases and J by 1 base, with 12 bases left in between. The CDR3 has 14 residues. The CDR3 nucleotides read TGTGCCAGCAGCGGCGACAGACCGAACACTGAAGCTTTCTTT. Amino acids: CASSGDRPNTEAFF.

V and J are TRBV5-1 and TRBJ2-3; D uncertain. CDR1 and CDR2 (germline): SGHRS, YFSETQ. V lost 4 bases, J lost 0 bases, and 3 bases lay in between. The CDR3 runs to 12 residues. In DNA, the CDR3 is TGCGCCAGCAGCGAGAGCACAGATACGCAGTATTTT. Its protein product is CASSESTDTQYF.

The chain couples TRBV6-4 to TRBJ2-7; 9 nucleotides agree with TRBD2. The germline V gene has CDR1 MRHNA and CDR2 SNTAGT. J lost 5 bases, V lost 7 bases, and 12 bases had no gene match. CDR3 length: 15 amino acids. The CDR3 DNA sequence: TGTGCCAGCACCGCCGTAGCGGGAGAGGTCCACGAGCAGTACTTC. Its translation is CASTAVAGEVHEQYF.

This sequence joins TRBV2 and TRBJ2-4, with TRBD2 as a possible D gene (6 bases). The germline gives CDR1 SNHLY, CDR2 FYNNEI. Between the trimmed V and J ends, which lost 8 bases and 7 bases, there was a span of 15 bases. This CDR3 has 13 amino acids. The CDR3 is CASGAGSVNIQYF. CDR3 nucleotides: TGTGCCAGCGGGGCGGGGTCCGTTAACATTCAGTACTTC.

The chain links TRBV27 to TRBJ2-3, with TRBD2 matching over 7 bases. Trimming took 4 bases from V and 2 from J; bases not matched to a gene: 9. CDR1 is MNHEY, CDR2 SMNVEV, per germline (reference sequence). The CDR3 is made up of 16 amino acids. In DNA, the CDR3 is TGTGCCAGCAGTTCCCGCGGGAGCCCTACCACAGATACGCAGTATTTT. It specifies CASSSRGSPTTDTQYF.

This clone was seen a single time. This chain links TRBV3-1 (or the pseudogene TRBV3-2) with TRBJ2-5, with 12 nucleotides matching TRBD2. Germline trimming cut 0 bases from V and 13 bases from J; bases unmatched to any gene: 6. The CDR3 length is 14 residues. CDR1 and CDR2 from the germline V gene are LGHDT and YNNKEL (reference sequence). This CDR3 reads CASSQDRLAGGWYF. The CDR3 nucleotides are TGTGCCAGCAGCCAAGATCGGCTAGCGGGAGGGTGGTACTTC.

V is TRBV28 and J is TRBJ1-2, with 8 nucleotides matching TRBD1. Unmatched junction bases numbered 10, after V lost 3 bases and J lost 7 bases. Looked up from germline, CDR1 is MDHEN and CDR2 is SYDVKM. The CDR3 length is 15 residues. This chain's CDR3 is CASSFSLRGRPGYTF. The CDR3 DNA sequence: TGTGCCAGCAGTTTCTCCCTCAGGGGGCGTCCTGGCTACACCTTC.

This clone was detected a few times. The chain uses TRBV28 and TRBJ1-5; maybe TRBD1 (6 bases). Germline CDR1 and CDR2: MDHEN and SYDVKM. The CDR3 is 17 residues long. With 2 bases removed from V and 1 base from J, the gap between germline ends came to 15 bases. CDR3 sequence (DNA): TGTGCCAGCAGTTTAGAGTATGGGGGCTCGAGCAATCAGCCCCAGCATTTT. Protein: CASSLEYGGSSNQPQHF. Full variable domain (remainder filled in from reference TRBV28 and TRBJ1-5): DVKVTQSSRYLVKRTGEKVFLECVQDMDHENMFWYRQDPGLGLRLIYFSYDVKMKEKGDIPEGYSVSREKKERFSLILESASTNQTSMYLCASSLEYGGSSNQPQHFGDGTRLSIL.

The chain joins TRBV10-3 to TRBJ2-1; 16 nucleotides align to TRBD2. The trim removed 4 bases at V and 5 bases at J, leaving 5 bases unmatched. The CDR3 length is 17 residues. CDR1 is ENHRY and CDR2 is SYGVKD in the germline V gene. The chain's CDR3 is CAISGLGLAGGDNEQFF. DNA for the CDR3: TGTGCCATCAGTGGGCTGGGACTAGCGGGAGGGGACAATGAGCAGTTCTTC.

The chain has TRBV18 and TRBJ1-5, with 9 bases lining up with TRBD1. The CDR3 runs to 16 residues. Germline loops: CDR1 KGHSH, CDR2 LQKENI. Trimming cost V 3 bases and J 7 bases; bases outside gene matches: 10. The CDR3 region is CASSPRSGTGNQPQHF. The CDR3 coding sequence is TGTGCCAGCTCACCTCGCTCCGGGACAGGGAACCAGCCCCAGCATTTT.

CDR3 sequence reads: CASTYQGTGSGNTIYF. The CDR3 nucleotides are TGTGCCAGCACCTACCAGGGGACAGGCTCTGGAAACACCATATATTTT. This chain links TRBV5-4 with TRBJ1-3; the match to TRBD1 covers 8 bases. Losses at the gene ends were 6 bases for V and 0 bases for J; bases not matched to a gene: 8. CDR1 is SGHNT, CDR2 YYREEE, per germline (reference sequence). The CDR3 sequence is 16 residues long.

The chain couples TRBV13 to TRBJ2-5, with TRBD1 matching 8 bases. The CDR3 loop spans 15 amino acids. Germline CDR1 PRHDT, CDR2 FYEKMQ (reference sequence). V trimming: 5 bases; J trimming: 3 bases; junction bases outside the gene matches: 8. The chain's CDR3 is CASSPGTGPKETQYF. For the CDR3, the DNA is TGTGCCAGCAGCCCCGGGACAGGACCTAAAGAGACCCAGTACTTC.

The chain uses TRBV7-3 and TRBJ2-2; 12 positions match TRBD1. The V gene's germline CDR1 is SGHTA and CDR2 FQGTGA. J lost 5 bases, V lost 5 bases, and 9 bases had no gene match. The CDR3 is 17 amino acids. CDR3 DNA: TGTGCCAGCAGCCCAGGGGGACAGGGGGCTGGAACCGGGGAGCTGTTTTTT. Its protein is CASSPGGQGAGTGELFF.

V usage is TRBV12-5 and J usage is TRBJ2-7; TRBD1 matches at 9 bases. The CDR3 consists of 13 residues. The germline gives CDR1 LGHNT, CDR2 FRNRAP. Trimming at V came to 7 bases and at J to 4 bases, leaving 5 bases not matched to a gene. The CDR3 here is CASASGQGYEQYF. The DNA for the CDR3 is TGTGCTAGTGCCTCGGGACAGGGTTACGAGCAGTACTTC.

This clone was counted a single time. The J gene is TRBJ2-5, the V gene TRBV12-3 or TRBV12-4; no reliable D call. The CDR3 length is 13 residues. Between the trimmed V and J ends, which lost 1 base and 4 bases, there was a span of 7 bases. In nucleotides, the CDR3 is TGTGCCAGCAGTTTAGGGCAAAGAGAGACCCAGTACTTC. Amino acids: CASSLGQRETQYF.

The chain recombines TRBV30 with TRBJ1-2; D call uncertain. The germline V and J ends were trimmed by 8 bases and 5 bases, with 18 bases remaining between them. From germline, CDR1 is GTSNPN and CDR2 SVGIG (reference sequence). The CDR3 is 13 amino acids. The CDR3 coding sequence is TGTGCCGGAAAGGTATCAGGCATTTATGGCTACACCTTC. The encoded protein is CAGKVSGIYGYTF.

The CDR3 DNA reads as TGCGCCAGCAGACAGGACAGGAACTCCTACGAGCAGTACTTC. Translated, it gives CASRQDRNSYEQYF. The chain carries TRBV5-1 and TRBJ2-7; 7 bases align to TRBD1. Trimming at V came to 5 bases and at J to 0 bases, leaving 5 bases not matched to a gene. Germline CDR1 SGHRS, CDR2 YFSETQ. The CDR3 sequence is 14 residues long.

The chain uses TRBV29-1 and TRBJ2-3, with 14 positions matching TRBD2. Germline V gives CDR1 SQVTM, CDR2 ANQGSEA. This CDR3 comprises 14 residues. Here the CDR3 DNA reads TGCAGTCACGGGGGGGGACTAGCGGGAGTGGCGCAGTATTTT. Translation: CSHGGGLAGVAQYF.

The chain employs TRBV9 and TRBJ2-1; 8 nucleotides line up with TRBD2. Germline assignment: CDR1 SGDLS and CDR2 YYNGEE. V lost 2 bases, J lost 0 bases, and 4 bases stayed unmatched. The CDR3 runs to 16 residues. The CDR3, as DNA: TGTGCCAGCAGCGTGAGCAGCGGGAGCTCCTACAATGAGCAGTTCTTC. Translation: CASSVSSGSSYNEQFF. The complete variable domain, with remaining parts taken from reference TRBV9 and TRBJ2-1, reads DSGVTQTPKHLITATGQRVTLRCSPRSGDLSVYWYQQSLDQGLQFLIQYYNGEERAKGNILERFSAQQFPDLHSELNLSSLELGDSALYFCASSVSSGSSYNEQFFGPGTRLTVL.

The DNA for the CDR3 is TGTGCCAGCTCACCAGGGACAGGGGGTTTCGGCGGGGAGCTGTTTTTT. This encodes CASSPGTGGFGGELFF. The chain has TRBV18 and TRBJ2-2, with 11 bases that match TRBD1. Losses at the gene ends were 2 bases for V and 7 bases for J; bases not matched to a gene: 6. This CDR3 comprises 16 residues. Germline assignment: CDR1 KGHSH and CDR2 LQKENI.